This TCR beta chain was retrieved from a study of technical replicates of blood from a handful of donors. Only in-frame clones appear in the TCRdb table, and some are missing; sequencing was by immunoSEQ multiplex PCR. The sample records 45,000 to 50,000 clones, about 94% being singletons. The ends lost 1 base at V and 0 bases at J; junction bases unmatched: 4. The CDR3 covers 17 residues. In germline, CDR1 is LGHNA, CDR2 YNFKEQ. The source of this sequence is a human donor in good health. Some clones in this sample may be carry-over from other donors' samples. The V call is TRBV4-2, the J call TRBJ2-4; 9 nucleotides agree with TRBD2. The sample consisted of PBMCs. In DNA, the CDR3 is TGTGCCAGCAGCCAAGTGGTAGCGGGGGTAGCCAAAAACATTCAGTACTTC. It translates to CASSQVVAGVAKNIQYF.